This passage covers 16 T cell receptor beta chains from one sample sequenced in a study of PD-L1 blockade in urothelial cancer. Some clones are missing from TCRdb's copy, which holds only in-frame ones; the method was immunoSEQ multiplex PCR. The sample includes tens of thousands of clones, roughly 88% of them seen just once. Time point denoted: pretreatment peripheral blood. This specimen was PBMCs, taken around atezolizumab (anti-PD-L1) treatment. These receptors all come from a man in his 70s with urothelial cancer.

The chain joins TRBV6-1 to TRBJ2-2; 8 nucleotides align to TRBD1. In germline, CDR1 is MNHNS, CDR2 SASEGT. Trimming cost V 1 base and J 6 bases; bases outside gene matches: 4. This CDR3 comprises 15 residues. For the CDR3, the DNA is TGTGCCAGCAGTGAAGGGACAGGGCTCCCCGGGGAGCTGTTTTTT. It yields the protein CASSEGTGLPGELFF.

This chain connects TRBV6-5 to TRBJ2-3; possible D gene TRBD2, 7 bases. The CDR3 loop spans 16 amino acids. Trimming took 0 bases from V and 5 from J, leaving 15 bases between them. Germline V gene sequence: CDR1 MNHEY, CDR2 SVGAGI. The CDR3 here is CASSYSGGGLRDTQYF. CDR3 DNA sequence: TGTGCCAGCAGTTACTCAGGGGGAGGGCTTCGAGATACGCAGTATTTT.

This clone was counted a single time. The chain uses TRBV19 and TRBJ1-5, with D unclear. Germline loops: CDR1 LNHDA, CDR2 SQIVND (reference sequence). This CDR3 is built from 13 residues. The V and J ends lost 4 bases and 3 bases respectively, with 7 bases between them. CDR3 loop: CASSRGINQPQHF. CDR3 nucleotides: TGTGCCAGTAGTAGAGGAATCAATCAGCCCCAGCATTTT. The variable domain in full, completed from reference TRBV19 and TRBJ1-5, reads DGGITQSPKYLFRKEGQNVTLSCEQNLNHDAMYWYRQDPGQGLRLIYYSQIVNDFQKGDIAEGYSVSREKKESFPLTVTSAQKNPTAFYLCASSRGINQPQHFGDGTRLSIL.

CDR3 sequence: CASSLGGARETQYF. CDR3 in DNA: TGCGCCAGCAGCCTGGGGGGCGCTCGAGAGACCCAGTACTTC. The chain joins TRBV5-1 to TRBJ2-5; TRBD1 or TRBD2 may be the D gene (6 bases each). CDR1 and CDR2 (germline): SGHRS, YFSETQ. Deletions cut 4 bases from V and 4 bases from J, with 14 bases between. The CDR3 is 14 residues long.

This chain uses TRBV5-1 with TRBJ1-1; the D is unclear. Germline lookup yields CDR1 SGHRS and CDR2 YFSETQ. The V end was cut by 4 bases, the J end by 4 bases, with 14 bases between. The CDR3 runs to 14 residues. This CDR3 is CASSITRASTEAFF. As DNA, the CDR3 is TGCGCCAGCAGCATAACGAGGGCCAGCACTGAAGCTTTCTTT.

In this sample, this clone turned up once. The CDR3 loop is CASSLGTPFNTGELFF. For the CDR3, the DNA is TGTGCCAGCAGCTTGGGGACACCATTTAACACCGGGGAGCTGTTTTTT. V and J are TRBV5-8 and TRBJ2-2, with a possible D match to TRBD1 (5 bases). This CDR3 has 16 amino acids. Germline-derived CDR1 and CDR2 are SGHTS and YDEGEE. V shed 0 bases and J shed 2 bases, with 11 bases lying between them.

This clone was recorded only once. V usage is TRBV5-1 and J usage is TRBJ2-2; D perhaps matches TRBD1 (7 bases). The V gene lost 0 bases and the J gene lost 3 bases, with 12 bases spanning the gap. The CDR3 contains 16 residues. CDR1 is SGHRS and CDR2 is YFSETQ in the germline V gene. The CDR3 reads CASSLGRGADTGELFF. CDR3 in DNA: TGCGCCAGCAGCTTGGGCAGGGGGGCGGACACCGGGGAGCTGTTTTTT.

The chain has TRBV7-9 and TRBJ2-5, with TRBD1 matching 12 bases. The V segment lost 6 bases and the J segment 5 bases; nucleotides outside the gene matches: 4. The CDR3 loop spans 14 amino acids. Looked up from germline, CDR1 is SEHNR and CDR2 is FQNEAQ (reference sequence). The CDR3 coding sequence is TGTGCCAGCAGACGGGACAGGGGGCGGGAGACCCAGTACTTC. Translating gives CASRRDRGRETQYF. The entire variable domain, with the rest obtained from reference TRBV7-9 and TRBJ2-5, is as follows: DTGVSQNPRHKITKRGQNVTFRCDPISEHNRLYWYRQTLGQGPEFLTYFQNEAQLEKSRLLSDRFSAERPKGSFSTLEIQRTEQGDSAMYLCASRRDRGRETQYFGPGTRLLVL.

This chain uses TRBV6-5 with TRBJ1-1; D is perhaps TRBD1 (6 bases). CDR1 MNHEY and CDR2 SVGAGI come from the germline V gene. The CDR3 sequence is 13 residues long. Trimming pared 5 bases from V and 5 bases from J, leaving 12 bases between. The CDR3 region is CASSKTGRTEAFF. CDR3 coding DNA: TGTGCCAGCAGTAAGACAGGTCGGACTGAAGCTTTCTTT.

The genes are TRBV5-1 and TRBJ2-5; TRBD1 matches at 7 bases. The CDR3 consists of 14 residues. The germline CDR1 and CDR2 sequences are SGHRS and YFSETQ. V lost 3 bases to trimming and J lost 2 bases; unmatched junction nucleotides: 4. The chain's CDR3 is CASSWGRGQETQYF. The CDR3 DNA reads as TGCGCCAGCAGCTGGGGCAGGGGGCAAGAGACCCAGTACTTC.

The chain links TRBV11-2 to TRBJ2-1, with 8 nucleotides matching TRBD1. The CDR3 consists of 13 residues. Germline CDR1 reads SGHAT; CDR2 reads FQNNGV. The trim removed 3 bases at V and 7 bases at J, leaving 2 bases unmatched. Here the CDR3 reads CASSLTGVNEQFF. The CDR3 bases are TGTGCCAGCAGCTTGACAGGGGTGAATGAGCAGTTCTTC. Variable domain in full (rest from reference TRBV11-2 and TRBJ2-1): EAGVAQSPRYKIIEKRQSVAFWCNPISGHATLYWYQQILGQGPKLLIQFQNNGVVDDSQLPKDRFSAERLKGVDSTLKIQPAKLEDSAVYLCASSLTGVNEQFFGPGTRLTVL.

The chain carries TRBV5-1 and TRBJ2-2, with TRBD2 identical over 12 bases. There are 16 residues in the CDR3. V shed 0 bases, J shed 5 bases, and the junction held 2 bases outside the gene matches. Germline loops: CDR1 SGHRS, CDR2 YFSETQ. The CDR3 bases are TGCGCCAGCAGCTTGGATACTAGCGGGAGGACCGGGGAGCTGTTTTTT. Its protein is CASSLDTSGRTGELFF.

As DNA, the CDR3 is TGTGCCAGCAGCGTAGCGGCGGGGATGAGGAACACTGAAGCTTTCTTT. It codes for CASSVAAGMRNTEAFF. V gene TRBV9 combines with J gene TRBJ1-1; no reliable D call. Trimming removed 0 bases from V and 1 base from J, with 13 bases in between. CDR3 length equals 16 residues. Germline V gene sequence: CDR1 SGDLS, CDR2 YYNGEE.

The chain uses TRBV9 and TRBJ2-2; no definite D call. The germline CDR1 and CDR2 sequences are SGDLS and YYNGEE. The ends were cut back, 0 bases at V and 7 bases at J, with 4 bases in the middle. The CDR3 has 12 amino acids. The CDR3 sequence is CASSVGDGELFF. For the CDR3, the DNA is TGTGCCAGCAGCGTAGGAGACGGGGAGCTGTTTTTT. The whole variable domain, filled in from reference TRBV9 and TRBJ2-2, reads DSGVTQTPKHLITATGQRVTLRCSPRSGDLSVYWYQQSLDQGLQFLIQYYNGEERAKGNILERFSAQQFPDLHSELNLSSLELGDSALYFCASSVGDGELFFGEGSRLTVL.

J is TRBJ2-1 and V is TRBV28; 11 nucleotides align to TRBD2. The CDR3 sequence is 15 residues long. In germline, CDR1 is MDHEN, CDR2 SYDVKM. The junction had 5 bases not matched to a gene; V was cut back by 6 bases and J by 4 bases. CDR3 DNA: TGTGCCAGCAGCACCCTAGCGGGAGGATACAATGAGCAGTTCTTC. It yields the protein CASSTLAGGYNEQFF.

The V gene is TRBV9, the J gene TRBJ2-5, with TRBD2 matching 7 bases. CDR3 length: 14 residues. CDR1 and CDR2 from the germline V gene are SGDLS and YYNGEE. V gave up 0 bases and J gave up 1 base; unmatched junction bases: 0. CDR3 coding DNA: TGTGCCAGCAGCGTAGCGGGAGGCCAAGAGACCCAGTACTTC. Translated: CASSVAGGQETQYF.